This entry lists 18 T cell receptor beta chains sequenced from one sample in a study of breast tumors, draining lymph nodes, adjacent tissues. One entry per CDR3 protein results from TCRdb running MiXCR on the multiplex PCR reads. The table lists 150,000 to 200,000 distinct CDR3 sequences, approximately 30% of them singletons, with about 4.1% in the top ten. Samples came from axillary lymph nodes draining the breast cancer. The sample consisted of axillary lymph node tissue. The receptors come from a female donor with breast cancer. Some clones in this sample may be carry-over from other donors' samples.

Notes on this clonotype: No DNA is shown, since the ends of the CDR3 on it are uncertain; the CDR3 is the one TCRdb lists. CDR3 sequence: CASSVLAGSEQYFGHNEKLFF. This sequence joins TRBV2 and TRBJ1-4. The CDR3 is 21 residues long, counting both termini. The germline V gene has CDR1 SNHLY and CDR2 FYNNEI.

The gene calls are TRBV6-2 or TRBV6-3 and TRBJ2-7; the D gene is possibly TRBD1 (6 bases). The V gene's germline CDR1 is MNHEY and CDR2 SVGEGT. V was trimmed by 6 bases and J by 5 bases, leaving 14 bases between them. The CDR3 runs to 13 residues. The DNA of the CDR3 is TGTGCCAGCAGGCCGGGACACACCCACGAGCAGTACTTC. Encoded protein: CASRPGHTHEQYF.

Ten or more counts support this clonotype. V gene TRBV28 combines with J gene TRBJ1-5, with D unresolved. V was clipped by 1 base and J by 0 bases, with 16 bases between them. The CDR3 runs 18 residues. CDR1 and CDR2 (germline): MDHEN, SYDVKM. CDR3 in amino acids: CASSLFLSVQSSNQPQHF. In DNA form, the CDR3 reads TGTGCCAGCAGTTTATTTCTCTCGGTTCAGAGTAGCAATCAGCCCCAGCATTTT.

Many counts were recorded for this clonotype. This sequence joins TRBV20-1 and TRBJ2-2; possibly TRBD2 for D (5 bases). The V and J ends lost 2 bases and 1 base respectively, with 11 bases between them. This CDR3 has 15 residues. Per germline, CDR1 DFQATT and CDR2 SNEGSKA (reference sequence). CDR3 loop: CSARSHGVNTGELFF. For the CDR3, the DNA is TGCAGTGCTAGATCCCACGGGGTGAACACCGGGGAGCTGTTTTTT.

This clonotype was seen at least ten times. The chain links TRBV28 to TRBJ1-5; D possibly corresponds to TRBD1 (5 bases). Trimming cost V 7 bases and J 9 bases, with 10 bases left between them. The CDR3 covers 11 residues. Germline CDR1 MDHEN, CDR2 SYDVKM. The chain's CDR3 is CASNQGVPQHF. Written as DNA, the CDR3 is TGTGCCAGCAATCAGGGCGTGCCCCAGCATTTT.

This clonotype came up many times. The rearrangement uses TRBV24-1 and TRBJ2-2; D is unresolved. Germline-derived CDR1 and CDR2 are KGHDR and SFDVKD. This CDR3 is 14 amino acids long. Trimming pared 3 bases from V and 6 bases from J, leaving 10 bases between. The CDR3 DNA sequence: TGTGCCACCAGTGATCGACGGTATCCCGGGGAGCTGTTTTTT. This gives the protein CATSDRRYPGELFF.

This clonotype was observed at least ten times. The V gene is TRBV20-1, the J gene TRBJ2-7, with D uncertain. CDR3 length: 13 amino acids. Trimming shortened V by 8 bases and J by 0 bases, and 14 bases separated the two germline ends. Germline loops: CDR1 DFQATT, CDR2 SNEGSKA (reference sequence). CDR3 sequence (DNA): TGCAGTCCGTTCGCGAGCAGCTCCTACGAGCAGTACTTC. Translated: CSPFASSSYEQYF.

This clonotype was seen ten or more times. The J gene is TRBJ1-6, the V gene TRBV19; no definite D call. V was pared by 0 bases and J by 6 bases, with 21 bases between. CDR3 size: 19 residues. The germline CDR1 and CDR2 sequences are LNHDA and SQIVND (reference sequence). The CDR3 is CASSIDALYMQIGNSPLHF. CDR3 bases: TGTGCCAGTAGTATAGATGCCCTCTACATGCAAATAGGTAATTCACCCCTCCACTTT.

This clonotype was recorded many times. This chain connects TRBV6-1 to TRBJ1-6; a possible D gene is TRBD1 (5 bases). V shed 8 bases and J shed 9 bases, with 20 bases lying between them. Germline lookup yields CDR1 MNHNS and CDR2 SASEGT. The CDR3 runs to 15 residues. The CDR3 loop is CASRNQGAQSSPLHF. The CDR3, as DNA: TGTGCCAGCCGGAATCAGGGAGCTCAGAGTTCACCCCTCCACTTT.

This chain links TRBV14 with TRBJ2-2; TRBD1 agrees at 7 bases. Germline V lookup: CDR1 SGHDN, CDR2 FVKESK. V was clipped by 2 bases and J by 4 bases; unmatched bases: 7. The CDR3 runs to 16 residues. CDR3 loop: CASSQLTQGTTGELFF. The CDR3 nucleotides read TGTGCCAGCAGCCAACTCACACAGGGGACCACCGGGGAGCTGTTTTTT.

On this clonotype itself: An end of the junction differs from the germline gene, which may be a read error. The DNA for the CDR3 is TGTGCCAGCAGCGGCCCGGACCGTCGCAATGAGCAGATCTTC. Translating it yields CASSGPDRRNEQIF. V and J are TRBV14 and TRBJ2-1; D unclear. The V gene's germline CDR1 is SGHDN and CDR2 FVKESK. The CDR3 covers 14 residues.

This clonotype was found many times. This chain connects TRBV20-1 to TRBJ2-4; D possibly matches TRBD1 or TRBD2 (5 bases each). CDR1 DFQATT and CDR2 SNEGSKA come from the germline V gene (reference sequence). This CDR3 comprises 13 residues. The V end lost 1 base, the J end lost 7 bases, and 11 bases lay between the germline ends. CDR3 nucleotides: TGCAGTGCTAGAGTCGGGGCCTCCAACATTCAGTACTTC. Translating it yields CSARVGASNIQYF.

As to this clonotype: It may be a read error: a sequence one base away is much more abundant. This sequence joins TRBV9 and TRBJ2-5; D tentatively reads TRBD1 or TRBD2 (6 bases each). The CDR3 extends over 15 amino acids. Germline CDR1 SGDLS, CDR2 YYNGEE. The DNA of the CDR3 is TGTGCCAGCAGCGTCTCGTTGGGGGCTCGGGAGACCCCGTACTTC. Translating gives CASSVSLGARETPYF. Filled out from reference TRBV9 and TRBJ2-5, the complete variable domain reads DSGVTQTPKHLITATGQRVTLRCSPRSGDLSVYWYQQSLDQGLQFLIQYYNGEERAKGNILERFSAQQFPDLHSELNLSSLELGDSALYFCASSVSLGARETPYFGPGTRLLVL.

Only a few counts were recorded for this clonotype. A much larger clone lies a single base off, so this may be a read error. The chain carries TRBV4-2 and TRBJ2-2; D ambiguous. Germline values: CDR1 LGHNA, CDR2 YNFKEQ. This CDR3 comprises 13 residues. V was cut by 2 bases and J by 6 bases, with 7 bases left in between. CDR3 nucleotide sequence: TGTGCCAGCAGCCAACCAGACGCCGGGGAGCTGTTTTTT. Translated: CASSQPDAGELFF.

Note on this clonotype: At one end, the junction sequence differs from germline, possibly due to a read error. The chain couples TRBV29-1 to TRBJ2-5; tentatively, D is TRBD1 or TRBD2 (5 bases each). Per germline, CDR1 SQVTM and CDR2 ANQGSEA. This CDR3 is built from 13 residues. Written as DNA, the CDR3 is TGCAGCGTCGAAGGTGGGGGTAAAGAGACCCAGTACTTC. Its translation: CSVEGGGKETQYF.

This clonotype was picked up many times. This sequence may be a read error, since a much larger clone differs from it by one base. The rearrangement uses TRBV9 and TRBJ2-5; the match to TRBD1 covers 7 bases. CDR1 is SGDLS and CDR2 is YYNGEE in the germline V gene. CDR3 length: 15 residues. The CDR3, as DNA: TGTGCCAGCAGCGTAGGCACAGGGGAACGAGAGGCCCAGTACTTC. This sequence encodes CASSVGTGEREAQYF.

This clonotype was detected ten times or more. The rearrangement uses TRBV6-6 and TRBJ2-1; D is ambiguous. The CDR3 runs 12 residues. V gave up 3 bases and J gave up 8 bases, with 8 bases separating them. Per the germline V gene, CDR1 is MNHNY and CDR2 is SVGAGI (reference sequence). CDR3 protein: CASSYGVDEQFF. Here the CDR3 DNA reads TGTGCCAGCAGTTATGGTGTAGATGAGCAGTTCTTC.

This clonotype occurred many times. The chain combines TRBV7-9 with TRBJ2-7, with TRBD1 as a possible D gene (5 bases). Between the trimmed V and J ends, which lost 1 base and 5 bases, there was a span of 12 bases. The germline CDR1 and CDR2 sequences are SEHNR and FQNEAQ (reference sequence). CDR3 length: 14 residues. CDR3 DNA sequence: TGTGCCAGCAGCTTAGTGACAGAAGTTGACGAGCAGTACTTC. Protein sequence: CASSLVTEVDEQYF.